This T cell receptor beta chain was retrieved from a study of cytomegalovirus exposure and HLA in healthy donors (dated 2017 in TCRdb). In terms of the full investigation: An earlier analysis of 587 of the donors reported 250 to 350 Gb of sequence data and some 120 million unique TCR beta sequences from about 179 million T cells. An early release covering around 630 HLA-typed donors comprised approximately 290 gigabases of sequencing data and around 86 million unique TCR sequences. Of the roughly 420 genotyped donors, 81% were placed in the genetic ancestry cluster associated with self-reported Caucasian donors. The study aimed to test whether signatures of past pathogen exposure could be identified by cataloging public T cell receptors. Using immunosequencing, the study profiled T cell repertoires from 640 or so subjects and related those repertoires to cytomegalovirus serostatus. In addition to the first cohort of roughly 670 subjects, a separate validation cohort of 120 different subjects was used. High-throughput TCR immunosequencing, statistical association of individual TCRs with disease status, and machine learning were combined to predict cytomegalovirus infection status. In a later analysis, previously published TCR beta repertoires from about 640 donors were re-analyzed and high-resolution HLA genotyping was added so that TCR occurrence patterns could be studied. Rather than drawing on any new phenotypic data, the later analysis identified candidate immune exposures from TCR beta sequences and the way those sequences occurred across donors. In an earlier analysis of roughly 580 of the donors, high-throughput TCR beta sequencing was used to judge whether each TCR beta V gene segment behaved as functional or pseudogenic. Alongside the repertoire data, information on donor age, sex, ethnicity and CMV serostatus was compiled. Genome-wide SNP genotypes for about three fifths of the 666 donors were used in a later genetic analysis, which treated that subset as a discovery cohort. All discovery cohort repertoires had been generated on a single sequencing platform. Both class I and class II loci were covered by HLA typing, at four-digit resolution. Typing coverage varied by locus: roughly 629-640 donors for A, B, C, DRB1 and DQB1; approximately 500 for DQA1; about 570 for DPA1; about 450 for DPB1. Roughly five DR-DQ haplotypes were treated as single units for association and clustering because of strong linkage in the cohort. On average, roughly 250,000 unique TCR beta nucleotide sequences were sequenced per donor among roughly 430 genotyped donors of the cohort, with roughly 20% of those sequences being non-productive.

A word on this clone: Its antigen is not yet known. No base quality values were provided; no much bigger clone lies one nucleotide off.

The library was obtained by the immunoSEQ multiplex PCR assay. The multiplex PCR relied on a mix of 60 forward primers for TCR Vbeta segments and 13 reverse primers for TCR Jbeta segments. Amplification of the CDR3 region of rearranged TCR beta genes was performed with a multiplex PCR assay on genomic DNA. Amplified TCR beta libraries were sequenced as 87-base-pair reads on the Illumina HiSeq System. The study's processing was this. In a later analysis, 77 million or so unique TCR beta chains were counted across the roughly 610 repertoires, and roughly 10 million of these chains were shared by at least two donors. Raw reads were error-corrected and collapsed into unique sequences by a nearest-neighbor algorithm in which closely related sequences were merged to remove PCR and sequencing errors. To assign V, D and J gene segments, CDR3 sequences were aligned to IMGT reference sequences. Each retained sequence needed at least a six-nucleotide match to both a V gene segment and a J gene segment. Rearrangements were called productive when the CDR3 lacked stop codons and stayed in frame with V and J; all others were non-productive. CDR3 was defined by IMGT convention, running from the second conserved V-encoded cysteine to the conserved J-encoded phenylalanine. Sequences without an unambiguous match to a single V gene segment were excluded from the earlier analysis of approximately 560 of the donors. An earlier analysis of about 600 of the donors called V segments functional above 56.7% productive rearrangements and segregating when the between-donor standard deviation exceeded 5%. A statistical classification framework was developed to diagnose cytomegalovirus status using the catalog of TCR beta chain sequences. In a later analysis, TCR nucleotide sequences were compared against IMGT/GENE-DB human TR gene sequences so that V and J genes could be assigned. Using the TCRdist pipeline, a later analysis assigned CDR3 sequences along with most-parsimonious VDJ recombination scenarios. A later analysis defined each TCR beta chain by its CDR3 amino acid sequence plus V-gene family, and excluded reads lacking a unique V-gene family. To address suspected cross-contamination and a sequencing artifact, a later analysis removed 592 highly shared, low-generation-probability nucleotide sequences. In a later analysis, a clonal expansion index for each public chain was calculated from normalized within-repertoire ranks of inferred template counts. In a later analysis, generation probabilities were computed with a VDJ recombination model fitted to out-of-frame rearrangements, and the resulting probabilities were checked against IGoR. In a later analysis, hypergeometric tests were used to score TCR-TCR, TCR-HLA and TCR-CMV co-occurrence, with a repertoire-size bias correction applied to TCR pairs. False discovery rates were estimated in a later analysis by permuting HLA or CMV assignments 20 times. In a later analysis, co-occurring TCRs were grouped with DBSCAN, and TCRdist sequence similarity was added when clustering was performed within HLA-allele-positive subsets. For co-occurrence clustering, repertoires with fewer than 30,000 or more than 120,000 public chains were excluded, along with roughly 5 repertoires with anomalous nucleotide sharing. Sourced from immuneACCESS, this table was stored by TCRdb with only in-frame sequences that have V and J called. A share of the clones is absent; for the studies checked, an unresolved V gene accounts for under half, and the remainder has no known explanation. V, J and clone size are taken as reported in that table, and D and trimming were inferred from the DNA itself. This sample is represented by 95,000 to 150,000 clones; more than 70% of them were singletons. The ten top clones hold 0.24% of the sample.

Broad study findings and their caveats: In a later analysis, HLA-associated TCR beta chains showed more clonal expansion and lower generation probabilities than non-associated chains that were equally common. Correlated functional status among segregating V segments might reflect linkage disequilibrium, but an unknown experimental factor could not be ruled out. The classifier was reported to diagnose cytomegalovirus status with high specificity and sensitivity in both the original and validation cohorts. Presence/absence analyses assumed roughly uniform sequencing depth across donors, an assumption that may not hold. CMV serostatus was the only immune exposure information available for the cohort. Some IMGT-functional V segments, including TRBV6-2 and TRBV6-3, could not be distinguished by the 87-base-pair reads and were therefore excluded. Roughly 15 rarely observed V segments, including chromosome 9 orphons, were excluded from the earlier analysis of almost 600 of the donors because counts were too low. A further reported finding was that TCR beta sequences accurately predicted the HLA-A and HLA-B alleles for most subjects in the first cohort. A group of highly shared sequence variants was considered likely to be a technical artifact of the sequencing pipeline. According to a later analysis, parvovirus B19, influenza, CMV and Epstein-Barr virus appeared linked to several top co-occurrence clusters. The study gave a list of some 150 TCR beta chains associated with cytomegalovirus. Across donors, most TCR sequences were observed very rarely, whereas some public TCRs were present in many individuals. This cohort had only TCR beta chains sequenced, and the lack of alpha or paired-chain data limited which features could be detected. A few of the identified cytomegalovirus-associated TCR beta chains were confirmed in vitro to be specific for cytomegalovirus antigens. When HLA alleles, especially DR and DQ, strongly co-occurred, attributing TCR associations to individual alleles was difficult. The authors suggested that the approach could potentially be generalized to other disease states and immunological phenotypes. Most CMV-associated TCR beta chains appeared to be HLA-restricted in a later analysis, and the HLA associations seemed to be driven largely by CMV exposure. In a later analysis, the rate of TCR association differed among HLA loci, with DRB1 alleles having the most associated TCRs and HLA-C alleles having the fewest. In a later genetic analysis, a missense DCLRE1C variant was associated with V-gene and J-gene trimming of TCR beta chains, and the association was replicated in an independent cohort. Compared with the roughly 670-donor mean, donors in an Asian-associated ancestry cluster had fewer N-insertions in productive TCRs, according to a later genetic analysis. In a later analysis, 15,000 to 20,000 TCR beta sequences were associated with specific HLA alleles at a false discovery rate of 0.05. Because some donors lacked HLA typing at each locus, the association tests relied only on the typed subset. In an earlier analysis of fewer than 750 of the donors, most TCR beta V segments were observed in productive rearrangements about 87% or about 30% of the time, broadly matching IMGT annotations.

The cohort was made up of 500 to 850 healthy bone marrow donors. At the time of sampling, every cohort member was nominally healthy, though immune exposures that went unrecorded were likely present. The donor tested CMV seronegative, placing the donor among the 350 to 400 seronegative members of the cohort. Every donor gave a peripheral blood sample, and the peripheral blood mononuclear cells from that sample were used for TCR beta sequencing. The Qiagen DNeasy Blood Extraction Kit was used to extract genomic DNA from the blood cell samples. Trimming takes 4 bases off V and 6 bases off J; junction bases not matched to a gene: 9. Taken from cysteine to phenylalanine, the CDR3 has 14 residues. Only CDR3 DNA remains: 42 bases, in frame from the first base. The CDR1 and CDR2 encoded by the germline V gene are SGHRS and YFSETQ.

The V gene is TRBV5-1 and the J gene is TRBJ1-1, and TRBD1 aligns with 7 junction nucleotides. The sequenced sample was PBMCs. The sequence was collected from a man between 50 and 59 years old in good health and CMV-seronegative. The sequence in DNA is TGCGCCAGCAGCAAGGACAGGAAAGGGGCTGAAGCTTTCTTT. This sequence encodes CASSKDRKGAEAFF.